This T cell receptor beta chain was sequenced in a study of T-cell memory formation after mild COVID-19. About the research overall: The TCR clusters were mostly specific to one donor.

From the 5' RACE reads, TCRdb called clonotypes with MiXCR, one entry per CDR3 protein. The table has roughly 110,000 distinct CDR3 sequences, around an eighth seen once. Germline lookup yields CDR1 SEHNR and CDR2 FQNEAQ (reference sequence). This CDR3 is built from 13 residues. Trimming took off 4 bases at V and 4 bases at J, with 10 bases between the two ends. Study-wide points: Clones shrinking between day 15 and 85 showed a balanced CD4/CD8 split, and those that grew later tilted toward CD4+. Cross-reactive memory seemingly joined, as some responding clones were found in pre-infection memory.

Concerning this clonotype itself: Its specificity is not known.

The TCR originated in an adult woman who had mild COVID-19 (a few samples of this study predate the infection). Cell type and time point are not known. Material: PBMCs or a T cell subset sorted from them (not recorded which). The V call is TRBV7-9, the J call TRBJ2-5; D remains ambiguous. The CDR3 DNA follows: TGTGCCAGCAGCTACCTCGGCGGAGAGACCCAGTACTTC. It encodes CASSYLGGETQYF.